This T cell receptor (beta chain) originates from a study of blood T cells in healthy people across ages. It was with a sample-barcoded 5' primer and a J-beta primer mix that a second PCR of roughly 7 to 12 cycles was run. TCRdb itself ran the 5' RACE reads through MiXCR, one entry per CDR3 protein. Here the sample spans more than 900,000 distinct CDR3 sequences, 25% being singletons. V lost 6 bases and J lost 1, with 12 bases in between. This CDR3 is built from 15 residues. CDR1 MDHEN and CDR2 SYDVKM come from the germline V gene. For this clonotype: Its target is unknown.

Study-wide results and limits: TCR beta diversity, measured per million T cells, fell in a roughly linear way with age. Using unsorted PBMCs precluded a conclusive naive versus antigen-experienced comparison.

These data were also filed under a second study, of T cells of mothers and their children. That study adds: Slightly, though not significantly, more overlap was seen in related than in unrelated mother-child pairs. The authors identified no persistent microchimeric T cell clones.

The specimen was blood. The sequence was collected from a girl aged 2-10 years in good health. The gene calls are TRBV28 and TRBJ1-4; D uncertain. The CDR3 spells CASSRLRETNEKLFF. The CDR3 DNA reads as TGTGCCAGCAGCCGATTAAGGGAAACTAATGAAAAACTGTTTTTT.